The 19 T cell receptor beta chains reported below all come from one sample, sequenced in a study of human thymus T cells. The data were produced by immunoSEQ multiplex PCR, yet TCRdb's version contains in-frame clones alone and is incomplete. This sample has more than 50,000 clones, with around 94% found just once. What was sequenced was blood. The receptor set was obtained from a boy under two years old with a congenital heart defect but otherwise immunologically healthy.

The chain has TRBV5-1 and TRBJ1-4; D gene ambiguous. Looked up from germline, CDR1 is SGHRS and CDR2 is YFSETQ. This CDR3 spans 13 amino acids. The germline V and J ends were trimmed by 4 bases and 5 bases, with 9 bases remaining between them. The CDR3 is CASSRYPNEKLFF. The CDR3 coding sequence is TGCGCCAGCAGCCGTTACCCGAATGAAAAACTGTTTTTT.

The rearrangement joins TRBV21-1 to TRBJ2-4; the table assigns TRBD1, which was not confirmed against the DNA. TRBV21-1 is flagged as a pseudogene. This CDR3 has 16 residues. CDR3 amino acids: CASSPRDRVAKNIQYF. CDR3 sequence (DNA): TGTGCCAGCAGCCCCCGGGACAGGGTGGCCAAAAACATTCAGTACTTC.

The chain combines TRBV4-2 with TRBJ2-1, with TRBD1 matching over 10 bases. The CDR3 covers 18 residues. In germline, CDR1 is LGHNA, CDR2 YNFKEQ. Trimming took 0 bases from V and 3 from J; bases not matched to a gene: 8. The CDR3 region is CASSQDGTRDRGYNEQFF. CDR3 sequence (DNA): TGTGCCAGCAGCCAAGATGGGACCCGGGACAGGGGCTACAATGAGCAGTTCTTC.

The chain recombines TRBV2 with TRBJ1-2; D call uncertain. Trimming pared 5 bases from V and 0 bases from J, leaving 13 bases between. The CDR3 runs 15 residues. Per the germline V gene, CDR1 is SNHLY and CDR2 is FYNNEI. CDR3 sequence: CASSLRPLANYGYTF. The CDR3 bases are TGTGCCAGCAGTTTAAGACCCCTAGCTAACTATGGCTACACCTTC.

The chain recombines TRBV21-1 with TRBJ2-3. TRBV21-1 is annotated as a pseudogene. CDR3 length: 19 amino acids. DNA of the CDR3: TGTGCCAGCAGCAAAGCGCTTCCCCCCCGGACGGATTACACAGATACGCAGTATTTT. This encodes CASSKALPPRTDYTDTQYF.

The V and J genes are TRBV2 and TRBJ2-3, with 11 positions matching TRBD1. The CDR3 covers 16 residues. V was pared by 6 bases and J by 3 bases, with 8 bases of the junction left unmatched. Germline CDR1 and CDR2: SNHLY and FYNNEI. The CDR3 sequence: CASSPTRDRGTDTQYF. Written as DNA, the CDR3 is TGTGCCAGCAGCCCCACCCGGGACAGGGGGACAGATACGCAGTATTTT.

This chain links TRBV7-2 with TRBJ2-7; 9 bases are shared with TRBD1. The V gene's germline CDR1 is SGHTA and CDR2 FQGNSA. This CDR3 region has 17 residues. V was clipped by 5 bases and J by 4 bases; unmatched bases: 15. The CDR3 DNA is TGTGCCAGCAGCCTCTCCCCCACAGGGGGCGGTAGGTACGAGCAGTACTTC. This codes for CASSLSPTGGGRYEQYF. The variable domain in full, with the rest retrieved from reference TRBV7-2 and TRBJ2-7, is GAGVSQSPSNKVTEKGKDVELRCDPISGHTALYWYRQSLGQGLEFLIYFQGNSAPDKSGLPSDRFSAERTGGSVSTLTIQRTQQEDSAVYLCASSLSPTGGGRYEQYFGPGTRLTVT.

The chain links TRBV28 to TRBJ1-4, with D unclear. This CDR3 is built from 16 residues. Germline CDR1 and CDR2: MDHEN and SYDVKM. V lost 4 bases to trimming and J lost 2 bases, with 14 bases between them. The CDR3 DNA follows: TGTGCCAGCAGTTCACACCACCGGGCGACTAATGAAAAACTGTTTTTT. This encodes CASSSHHRATNEKLFF.

The J gene is TRBJ2-7, the V gene TRBV5-1, with D perhaps TRBD2 (5 bases). CDR1 is SGHRS and CDR2 is YFSETQ in the germline V gene. The V end lost 0 bases, the J end lost 2 bases, and 12 bases lay between the germline ends. The CDR3 is 15 residues long. The CDR3 protein is CASSLVAEGPYEQYF. The CDR3 DNA reads as TGCGCCAGCAGCTTGGTGGCAGAGGGCCCCTACGAGCAGTACTTC.

The V and J genes are TRBV21-1 and TRBJ1-5. TRBV21-1 is flagged as a pseudogene. This CDR3 has 14 residues. CDR3 coding DNA: TGTGCCAGCAGCAAAGCGGGGGGCAATCAGCCCCAGCATTTT. It codes for CASSKAGGNQPQHF.

The V and J genes are TRBV18 and TRBJ2-1; 9 bases align to TRBD2. The V segment lost 6 bases and the J segment 1 base; nucleotides outside the gene matches: 7. The germline V gene encodes CDR1 KGHSH and CDR2 LQKENI. The length of the CDR3 is 16 residues. For the CDR3, the DNA is TGTGCCAGCTCCCTCACTAGCGGGCCTTCCTACAATGAGCAGTTCTTC. Protein: CASSLTSGPSYNEQFF. Looking up the rest from reference TRBV18 and TRBJ2-1 gives the full variable domain: NAGVMQNPRHLVRRRGQEARLRCSPMKGHSHVYWYRQLPEEGLKFMVYLQKENIIDESGMPKERFSAEFPKEGPSILRIQQVVRGDSAAYFCASSLTSGPSYNEQFFGPGTRLTVL.

V is TRBV28 and J is TRBJ2-7, with D perhaps TRBD2 (6 bases). Per the germline V gene, CDR1 is MDHEN and CDR2 is SYDVKM. This CDR3 is 13 amino acids long. The CDR3 DNA sequence: TGTGCAATTGCGGGGAGGAGCTCCTACGAGCAGTACTTC. Protein product: CAIAGRSSYEQYF.

The J gene is TRBJ1-5, the V gene TRBV29-1; tentative D call: TRBD1 (6 bases). CDR1 is SQVTM, CDR2 ANQGSEA, per germline. The CDR3 length is 12 residues. Trimming cost V 2 bases and J 7 bases, with 9 bases left between them. The CDR3 nucleotides are TGCAGCGTTGAAAGGAGGGGGCAGCCCCAGCATTTT. Protein product: CSVERRGQPQHF.

The chain links TRBV6-1 to TRBJ1-2; 7 nucleotides line up with TRBD1. CDR3 length equals 15 residues. The ends lost 8 bases at V and 2 bases at J; junction bases unmatched: 11. Germline V gives CDR1 MNHNS, CDR2 SASEGT. As DNA, the CDR3 is TGTGCCAGCTCCTTAAGACAGGGTGGAAACTATGGCTACACCTTC. Residues: CASSLRQGGNYGYTF.

The chain carries TRBV4-1 and TRBJ2-3, with D unresolved. This CDR3 comprises 16 residues. Looked up from germline, CDR1 is MGHRA and CDR2 is YSYEKL. The V and J ends lost 0 bases and 2 bases respectively, with 12 bases between them. CDR3 amino acids: CASSQDPLIATDTQYF. CDR3 nucleotides: TGCGCCAGCAGCCAAGATCCGCTTATCGCCACAGATACGCAGTATTTT.

The chain couples TRBV15 to TRBJ2-7; 9 nucleotides match TRBD2. With V trimmed by 0 bases and J by 4 bases, 7 bases remained unmatched. Looked up from germline, CDR1 is LNHNV and CDR2 is YYDKDF (reference sequence). The CDR3 spans 16 residues. CDR3: CATSREWREGSYEQYF. The CDR3 DNA reads as TGTGCCACCAGCAGAGAGTGGCGGGAGGGCTCGTACGAGCAGTACTTC.

The V and J genes are TRBV14 and TRBJ2-7; 7 bases map to TRBD1. V gave up 4 bases and J gave up 4 bases; unmatched junction bases: 7. Germline V CDR1 and CDR2: SGHDN, FVKESK. The CDR3 totals 14 residues. The CDR3 DNA sequence: TGTGCCAGCAGCCCGGGACAGCGCCTATACGAGCAGTACTTC. Its translation: CASSPGQRLYEQYF.

The CDR3 reads CSAVPNEQFF. The CDR3 coding sequence is TGCAGTGCGGTCCCCAATGAGCAGTTCTTC. This chain connects TRBV20-1 to TRBJ2-1; D uncertain. CDR1 is DFQATT, CDR2 SNEGSKA, per germline (reference sequence). CDR3 length: 10 residues. V was shortened by 6 bases and J by 6 bases, with 6 bases between the two germline ends.

The rearrangement links TRBV4-2 to TRBJ2-3, with no clear D. Trimming cost V 2 bases and J 0 bases, with 12 bases left between them. The length of the CDR3 is 16 residues. In germline, CDR1 is LGHNA, CDR2 YNFKEQ. CDR3 region: CASSQFWGSSTDTQYF. CDR3 nucleotides: TGTGCCAGCAGCCAATTCTGGGGATCCAGCACAGATACGCAGTATTTT.